The rows below give T cell receptor beta chains drawn from one sample of a study of cytomegalovirus exposure and HLA in healthy donors. Only in-frame clones appear in the TCRdb table, and some are missing; sequencing was by immunoSEQ multiplex PCR. The data contain roughly 110,000 clones, roughly 70% of them singletons. The material sequenced was PBMCs. These receptors came from a male donor in good health and CMV-seropositive. The CDR3 runs from the conserved cysteine through the conserved F or W. Each record gives: J gene, V gene, CDR3 protein.

j_gene: .
v_gene: TRBV7-9
CDR3aa: CASSRTSGRFYEQYF

j_gene: TRBJ2-3
v_gene: TRBV6-5
CDR3aa: CASSRDRSSTDTQYF

j_gene: TRBJ1-2
v_gene: TRBV7-9
CDR3aa: CASSLAKNRFDYGYTF

j_gene: TRBJ1-1
v_gene: TRBV6-5
CDR3aa: CASSYSGQMNTEAFF

j_gene: TRBJ2-3
v_gene: TRBV7-9
CDR3aa: CASSPGGDPITDTQYF

j_gene: TRBJ1-5
v_gene: TRBV5-4
CDR3aa: CASSLGGESNQPQHF

j_gene: TRBJ1-2
v_gene: TRBV28
CDR3aa: CASSSAGPNYGYTF

j_gene: TRBJ2-1
v_gene: TRBV29-1
CDR3aa: CSVDIAGYNEQFF

j_gene: TRBJ1-5
v_gene: TRBV4-3
CDR3aa: CASSQDLGGGNQPQHF

j_gene: TRBJ2-3
v_gene: TRBV7-6
CDR3aa: CASSRDNTDTQYF

j_gene: TRBJ1-4
v_gene: TRBV10-3
CDR3aa: CAISLRANEKLFF

j_gene: TRBJ2-6
v_gene: TRBV5-1
CDR3aa: CASKGTLGANVLTF

j_gene: TRBJ2-3
v_gene: TRBV2
CDR3aa: CASSVLRVDTQYF

j_gene: TRBJ1-6
v_gene: TRBV25-1
CDR3aa: CASSESLGDNSPLHF

j_gene: TRBJ1-2
v_gene: TRBV4-1
CDR3aa: CASSQDVGLWQGADYGYTF